This paragraph covers one T cell receptor beta chain sequence. The antigen is undetermined. Assay: immunoSEQ multiplex PCR; the TCRdb copy retains only in-frame clones and omits some. Found here are about 64,000 clones, 80% to 90% of them singletons; the top ten hold approximately 3.9%. Related graft donors supplied nonmyeloablative bone marrow transplants, and mixed chimerism was transient. The data were taken from a study of Tregs in tolerant kidney transplant recipients. Study conclusions and caveats: The most relevant donor-specific Treg TCRbeta repertoire apparently came from expansion with activated donor B cells. This study did not directly address biological reproducibility.

The sequencing used CD4+ T cells from blood (PBMCs), collected 6 months after the transplant. The receptor was derived from a human patient who received a combined kidney and bone marrow transplant. T cells may partly derive from the graft donor.

CDR3 DNA sequence: TGTGCCAGCAGCCAGGGGTTAGATACGCAGTATTTT. Translation gives CASSQGLDTQYF. This sequence joins TRBV11-3 and TRBJ2-3, with a weak D call TRBD1 (6 bases). V was cut by 5 bases and J by 5 bases, with 8 bases left in between. Germline values: CDR1 SGHNT, CDR2 YENEEA. This CDR3 spans 12 amino acids. Full variable domain (rest looked up from reference TRBV11-3 and TRBJ2-3): EAGVVQSPRYKIIEKKQPVAFWCNPISGHNTLYWYLQNLGQGPELLIRYENEEAVDDSQLPKDRFSAERLKGVDSTLKIQPAELGDSAVYLCASSQGLDTQYFGPGTRLTVL.